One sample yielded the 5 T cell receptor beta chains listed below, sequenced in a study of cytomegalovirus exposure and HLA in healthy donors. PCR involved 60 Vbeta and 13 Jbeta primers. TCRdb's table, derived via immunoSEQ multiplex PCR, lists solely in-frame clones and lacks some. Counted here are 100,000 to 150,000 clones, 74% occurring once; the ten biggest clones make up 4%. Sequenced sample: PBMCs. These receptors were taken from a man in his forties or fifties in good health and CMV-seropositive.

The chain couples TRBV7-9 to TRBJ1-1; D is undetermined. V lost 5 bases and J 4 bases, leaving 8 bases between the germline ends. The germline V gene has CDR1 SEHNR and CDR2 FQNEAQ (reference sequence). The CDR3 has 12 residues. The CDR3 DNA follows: TGTGCCAGCAGCCAGAGCGCCACTGAAGCTTTCTTT. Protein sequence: CASSQSATEAFF.

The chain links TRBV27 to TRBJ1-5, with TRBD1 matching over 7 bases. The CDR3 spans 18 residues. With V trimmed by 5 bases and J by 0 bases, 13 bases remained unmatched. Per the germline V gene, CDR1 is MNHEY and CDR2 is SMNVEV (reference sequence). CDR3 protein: CASSPGQEKGYSNQPQHF. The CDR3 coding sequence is TGTGCCAGCAGTCCAGGACAGGAAAAGGGATATAGCAATCAGCCCCAGCATTTT.

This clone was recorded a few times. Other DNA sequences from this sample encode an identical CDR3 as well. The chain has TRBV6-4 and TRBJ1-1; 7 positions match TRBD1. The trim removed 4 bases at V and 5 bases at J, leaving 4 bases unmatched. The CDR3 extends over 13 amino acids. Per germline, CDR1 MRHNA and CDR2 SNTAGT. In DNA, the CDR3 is TGTGCCAGCAGTGCCGGACAGGCTACTGAAGCTTTCTTT. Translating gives CASSAGQATEAFF.

CDR3 protein: CASSQDRGDTQYF. Here the CDR3 DNA reads TGCGCCAGCAGCCAAGACCGGGGGGATACGCAGTATTTT. The rearrangement links TRBV4-3 to TRBJ2-3; the D gene is possibly TRBD2 (6 bases). CDR1 is LGHNA and CDR2 is YSLEER in the germline V gene. V shed 0 bases and J shed 6 bases, with 7 bases lying between them. The CDR3 loop spans 13 amino acids.

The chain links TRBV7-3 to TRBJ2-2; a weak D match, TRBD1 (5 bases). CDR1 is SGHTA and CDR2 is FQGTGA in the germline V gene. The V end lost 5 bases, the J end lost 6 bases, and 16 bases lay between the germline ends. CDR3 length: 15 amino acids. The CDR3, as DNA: TGTGCCAGCAGCCCTTTGACAGTGGGGCCCGGGGAGCTGTTTTTT. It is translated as CASSPLTVGPGELFF.